Sequencing of this T cell receptor beta chain was carried out in a study of T cell clonotyping in hematopoietic cell transplantation. Study details: Cytoreduction preceded collection of pretransplant recipient samples.

The CDR3 totals 13 residues. Germline CDR1 SGHDN, CDR2 FVKESK. V was pared by 6 bases and J by 0 bases, with 8 bases between. TCRdb keeps only in-frame clones here, not all; method: immunoSEQ multiplex PCR. This sample has roughly 45,000 clones, with 85% to 90% found just once. Time point: recipient sample about 28 days before transplant, after cytoreduction. The chain carries TRBV14 and TRBJ1-2; D is undetermined. Source: peripheral blood mononuclear cells, taken before stem cell transplant. The TCR was taken from a man aged 55-75 years with biphenotypic leukemia. Some clones in this sample may be carry-over from other donors' samples. The CDR3 DNA reads TGTGCCAGCAGTCAACAAGCTAACTATGGCTACACCTTC. This gives the protein CASSQQANYGYTF.